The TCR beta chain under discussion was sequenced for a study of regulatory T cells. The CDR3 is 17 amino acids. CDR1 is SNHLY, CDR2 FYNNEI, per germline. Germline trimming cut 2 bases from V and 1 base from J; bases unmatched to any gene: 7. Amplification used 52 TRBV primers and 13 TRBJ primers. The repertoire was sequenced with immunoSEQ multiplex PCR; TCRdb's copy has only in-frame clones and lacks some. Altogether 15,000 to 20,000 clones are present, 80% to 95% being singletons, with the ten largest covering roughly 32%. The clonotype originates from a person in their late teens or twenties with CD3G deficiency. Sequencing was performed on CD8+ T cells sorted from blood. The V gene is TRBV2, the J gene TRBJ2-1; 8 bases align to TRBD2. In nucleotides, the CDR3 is TGTGCCAGCAGTGAACGCGAGCGGGGGCCTTCCTACAATGAGCAGTTCTTC. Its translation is CASSERERGPSYNEQFF.